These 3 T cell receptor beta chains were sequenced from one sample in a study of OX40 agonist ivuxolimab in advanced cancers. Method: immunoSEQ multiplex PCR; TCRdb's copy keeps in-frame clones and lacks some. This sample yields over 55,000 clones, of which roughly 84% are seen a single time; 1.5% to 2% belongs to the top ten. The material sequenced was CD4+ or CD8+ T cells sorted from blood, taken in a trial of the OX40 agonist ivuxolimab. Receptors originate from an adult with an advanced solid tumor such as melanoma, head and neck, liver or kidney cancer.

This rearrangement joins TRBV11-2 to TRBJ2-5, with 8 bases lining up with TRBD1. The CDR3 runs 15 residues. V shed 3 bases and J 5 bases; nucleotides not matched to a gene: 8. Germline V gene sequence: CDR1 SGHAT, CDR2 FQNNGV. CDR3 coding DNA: TGTGCCAGCAGCTTTAACAGGGGGACGGAGGAGACCCAGTACTTC. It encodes CASSFNRGTEETQYF.

The CDR3 loop reads CASSQGGLAGFDYEQYF. The DNA for the CDR3 is TGCGCCAGCAGCCAAGGGGGACTAGCGGGATTCGACTACGAGCAGTACTTC. This chain joins TRBV4-1 and TRBJ2-7; 13 bases are a match to TRBD2. The CDR3 has 17 amino acids. Trimming cost V 1 base and J 3 bases; bases outside gene matches: 6. CDR1 and CDR2 from the germline V gene are MGHRA and YSYEKL.

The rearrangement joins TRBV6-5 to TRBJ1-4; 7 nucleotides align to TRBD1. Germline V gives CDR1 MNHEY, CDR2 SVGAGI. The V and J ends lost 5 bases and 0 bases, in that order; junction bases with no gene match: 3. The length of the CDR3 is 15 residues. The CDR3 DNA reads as TGTGCCAGCAGTCGTGACAGGGCAACTAATGAAAAACTGTTTTTT. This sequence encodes CASSRDRATNEKLFF.